This T cell receptor (beta chain) was documented in a study of T cell responses to AZD1222 COVID-19 vaccine. TCRdb keeps only in-frame clones here, not all; method: immunoSEQ multiplex PCR. The data show fewer than 90,000 clones, about 90% seen once. V lost 1 base, J lost 6 bases, and 12 bases lay in between. The CDR3 is made up of 13 amino acids. The germline V gene has CDR1 SQVTM and CDR2 ANQGSEA. This clonotype originated in an adult who received the AZD1222 COVID-19 vaccine. The sample was peripheral blood, taken 28 days after the second AZD1222 dose. The genes are TRBV29-1 and TRBJ1-1; TRBD1 might be the D (5 bases). The chain's CDR3 is CSVEGLGRPEAFF. The CDR3 coding sequence is TGCAGCGTTGAAGGGTTGGGACGGCCTGAAGCTTTCTTT.